This entry lists 17 T cell receptor beta chains sequenced from one sample in a study of control samples from healthy donors and cancer patients. Method: immunoSEQ multiplex PCR; TCRdb's copy keeps in-frame clones and lacks some. The data hold about 140,000 clones, with 80% to 90% observed a single time. Sequencing was done on a sample of blood. Receptors originate from a man in his late teens or twenties in good health.

The chain couples TRBV28 to TRBJ1-1; D is unresolved. The V and J ends lost 2 bases and 7 bases respectively, with 8 bases between them. The length of the CDR3 is 12 residues. Germline loops: CDR1 MDHEN, CDR2 SYDVKM. The DNA for the CDR3 is TGTGCCAGCAGTTTAAACGGCTTTGAAGCTTTCTTT. Its translation: CASSLNGFEAFF.

The CDR3 coding sequence is TGTGCCAGCAGCTTGGGGACACTTTCCTACGAGCAGTACTTC. It is translated as CASSLGTLSYEQYF. The chain links TRBV5-5 to TRBJ2-7, with D perhaps TRBD1 (5 bases). The CDR3 totals 14 residues. Germline V CDR1 and CDR2: SGHKS, YYEKEE (reference sequence). V lost 0 bases and J 1 base, leaving 8 bases between the germline ends.

The V call is TRBV24-1, the J call TRBJ2-1, with 9 nucleotides matching TRBD1. CDR1 and CDR2 (germline): KGHDR, SFDVKD. This CDR3 contains 15 residues. Trimming removed 7 bases from V and 10 bases from J; junction bases left unmatched: 13. This CDR3 is CATSPAGTGSGEQFF. The CDR3 DNA follows: TGTGCCACCAGCCCCGCCGGGACAGGGAGCGGCGAGCAGTTCTTC.

The V and J genes are TRBV6-5 and TRBJ2-2; 7 bases agree with TRBD1. With 0 bases clipped from V and 9 bases from J, the junction kept 7 bases outside the gene matches. The CDR3 covers 15 residues. Germline-derived CDR1 and CDR2 are MNHEY and SVGAGI. CDR3 nucleotide sequence: TGTGCCAGCAGTTACTCGACACAGGGGCGGCGGGAGCTGTTTTTT. This codes for CASSYSTQGRRELFF.

This chain joins TRBV2 and TRBJ2-1, with a tentative D call TRBD2 (6 bases). The CDR3 contains 14 residues. Germline CDR1 SNHLY, CDR2 FYNNEI. The V end lost 3 bases, the J end lost 13 bases, and 19 bases lay between the germline ends. CDR3 loop: CASSETNMRDQQFF. Here the CDR3 DNA reads TGTGCCAGCAGTGAGACAAATATGCGGGACCAACAGTTCTTC.

The rearrangement links TRBV30 to TRBJ2-7; D may be TRBD1 (6 bases). Germline-derived CDR1 and CDR2 are GTSNPN and SVGIG (reference sequence). This CDR3 is 13 amino acids long. Trimming removed 2 bases at V and 4 bases at J, with 12 bases between. The CDR3 DNA reads as TGTGCCTGGAGTACAGGGAGTAGGTACGAGCAGTACTTC. Residues: CAWSTGSRYEQYF.

This clone was picked up one time. V and J are TRBV2 and TRBJ1-6, with D hard to call. V was trimmed by 0 bases and J by 8 bases, leaving 14 bases between them. The CDR3 length is 16 residues. The germline V gene has CDR1 SNHLY and CDR2 FYNNEI. CDR3 bases: TGTGCCAGCAGTGAAGCGAACGGACCCCGGCATTCACCCCTCCACTTT. Encoded protein: CASSEANGPRHSPLHF.

V gene TRBV5-4 combines with J gene TRBJ2-3; no definite D call. Germline assignment: CDR1 SGHNT and CDR2 YYREEE (reference sequence). Trimming took 4 bases from V and 2 from J, leaving 11 bases between them. The CDR3 runs to 14 residues. CDR3 protein: CASSHPVDTDTQYF. For the CDR3, the DNA is TGTGCCAGCAGCCACCCCGTCGACACAGATACGCAGTATTTT.

The rearrangement uses TRBV27 and TRBJ1-2; TRBD1 agrees at 7 bases. This CDR3 contains 11 residues. Unmatched junction bases numbered 3, after V lost 4 bases and J lost 10 bases. Germline V gene sequence: CDR1 MNHEY, CDR2 SMNVEV (reference sequence). DNA of the CDR3: TGTGCCAGCAGTTATGACAGGGTCTACACCTTC. This translates into CASSYDRVYTF.

This chain links TRBV27 with TRBJ2-3; TRBD1 might be the D (6 bases). Germline lookup yields CDR1 MNHEY and CDR2 SMNVEV (reference sequence). V lost 5 bases to trimming and J lost 0 bases, with 15 bases between them. CDR3 length: 16 amino acids. The CDR3 here is CASSTLRTASTDTQYF. In nucleotides, the CDR3 is TGTGCCAGCAGTACCCTCAGGACAGCGAGCACAGATACGCAGTATTTT.

The CDR3 bases are TGCGCCAGCAGAGGACTAGCGGGGGGGAATGAGCAGTTCTTC. This sequence encodes CASRGLAGGNEQFF. The chain couples TRBV5-1 to TRBJ2-1, with 15 bases identical to TRBD2. The V and J ends lost 5 bases and 7 bases, in that order; junction bases with no gene match: 1. The CDR3 runs 14 residues. Germline loops: CDR1 SGHRS, CDR2 YFSETQ.

This clone was observed a single time. This CDR3 is CASSRTTTVYMNTEAFF. The CDR3 region has the DNA TGTGCCAGCAGCCGTACAACCACGGTCTATATGAACACTGAAGCTTTCTTT. The chain is built from TRBV11-2 and TRBJ1-1, with unresolved D. The V and J ends lost 5 bases and 0 bases respectively, with 19 bases between them. The CDR3 sequence is 17 residues long. Germline values: CDR1 SGHAT, CDR2 FQNNGV.

The chain combines TRBV28 with TRBJ1-2; 9 bases align to TRBD1. Germline V CDR1 and CDR2: MDHEN, SYDVKM. The ends lost 3 bases at V and 7 bases at J; junction bases unmatched: 12. The CDR3 is 16 residues long. DNA of the CDR3: TGTGCCAGCAGTTTGACAGGGGGACGCCGTCTGGCTGGCTACACCTTC. It specifies CASSLTGGRRLAGYTF.

This clone was counted once. This chain links TRBV19 with TRBJ1-4; D is ambiguous. Per the germline V gene, CDR1 is LNHDA and CDR2 is SQIVND (reference sequence). Trimming cost V 6 bases and J 8 bases, with 16 bases left between them. This CDR3 is 14 amino acids long. The CDR3 coding sequence is TGTGCCAGTAGACCCCAACTTCTGGCGGAAAAACTGTTTTTT. Protein sequence: CASRPQLLAEKLFF.

The J gene is TRBJ1-1, the V gene TRBV9, with D perhaps TRBD1 (6 bases). The V and J ends lost 3 bases and 3 bases respectively, with 9 bases between them. CDR3 size: 13 residues. The germline V gene has CDR1 SGDLS and CDR2 YYNGEE. The chain's CDR3 is CASSAGQYTEAFF. CDR3 nucleotides: TGTGCCAGCAGCGCCGGACAGTACACTGAAGCTTTCTTT. The full variable domain, completed using reference TRBV9 and TRBJ1-1, is DSGVTQTPKHLITATGQRVTLRCSPRSGDLSVYWYQQSLDQGLQFLIQYYNGEERAKGNILERFSAQQFPDLHSELNLSSLELGDSALYFCASSAGQYTEAFFGQGTRLTVV.

The chain recombines TRBV6-5 with TRBJ1-4; the D gene is possibly TRBD1 (5 bases). The CDR3 covers 14 residues. The ends were cut back, 5 bases at V and 8 bases at J, with 15 bases in the middle. CDR1 and CDR2 (germline): MNHEY, SVGAGI. The CDR3 protein is CASSRGEGGEKLFF. The CDR3 DNA is TGTGCCAGCAGTCGAGGGGAGGGTGGAGAAAAACTGTTTTTT.

The chain combines TRBV7-2 with TRBJ2-2; TRBD1 matches 8 bases. After removal of 5 bases from V and 8 bases from J, the junction contained 7 bases not matched to a gene. The CDR3 consists of 14 residues. The germline CDR1 and CDR2 sequences are SGHTA and FQGNSA. The CDR3 region is CASSPQGAQGELFF. CDR3 coding DNA: TGTGCCAGCAGCCCCCAGGGGGCGCAAGGGGAGCTGTTTTTT.